These T cell receptor beta chains were read from a single sample in a study of blood T cell repertoires in COVID-19. Repertoires were generated with immunoSEQ multiplex PCR, while TCRdb's copy carries only in-frame clones and drops some. The table has some 190,000 clones, around 80% seen once. Sample: PBMCs or T cells enriched from blood (not recorded which). The origin of the receptors is a man aged 25 to 40 with acute COVID-19. Both conserved end residues are part of each CDR3. The D gene is left open where the match is weak.

v_gene	j_gene	d_gene	CDR3aa	CDR3nt
TRBV7-6	TRBJ1-1	.	CASSPTKQGRAFF	TGTGCCAGCAGCCCTACAAAACAGGGTCGGGCTTTCTTT
TRBV7-6	TRBJ2-1	.	CASSLGGPGDNEQFF	TGTGCCAGCAGCTTAGGCGGGCCTGGAGACAATGAGCAGTTCTTC
TRBV15	TRBJ1-2	TRBD1	CAISRDSKLNYGYTF	TGTGCCATTTCCCGGGACAGTAAACTTAACTATGGCTACACCTTC
TRBV20-1	TRBJ2-7	.	CSASNVQRYEQYF	TGCAGTGCTAGTAATGTCCAGAGGTACGAGCAGTACTTC
TRBV6-4	TRBJ1-2	TRBD1	CASRPAPGQGGVDYGYTF	TGTGCCAGCCGCCCAGCTCCCGGACAGGGCGGGGTGGACTATGGCTACACCTTC
TRBV19	TRBJ2-7	.	CASSLSSFREQYF	TGTGCCAGTAGTCTATCTAGTTTCCGGGAGCAGTACTTC
TRBV28	TRBJ1-5	.	CANQGGNQPQHF	TGTGCCAACCAGGGTGGGAATCAGCCCCAACATTTT
TRBV14	TRBJ1-2	.	CASSPAAGYGYTF	TGTGCCAGCAGCCCAGCGGCGGGCTATGGCTACACCTTC
TRBV18	TRBJ1-1	.	CASSPRRGSPNTEAFF	TGTGCCAGCTCACCACGCAGAGGGTCTCCGAACACTGAAGCTTTCTTT
TRBV11-1	TRBJ2-1	TRBD1	CASSPQTGVRYNEQFF	TGTGCCAGCAGCCCTCAGACAGGGGTGCGATACAATGAGCAGTTCTTC
TRBV2	TRBJ1-5	TRBD1	CASTQGDTSNQPQHF	TGTGCCAGCACGCAGGGGGACACCTCAAATCAGCCCCAGCATTTT
TRBV3-1/TRBV3-2	TRBJ1-1	TRBD1	CASSRQGGVTEAFF	TGTGCCAGCAGTCGACAGGGGGGAGTCACTGAAGCTTTCTTT